This note documents a single T cell receptor (beta chain) sequence. The record originates from a study of blood T cell repertoires in COVID-19. Across the study: T cells, B-cell-depleted T cells, or PBMCs supplied cDNA or gDNA.

Method: immunoSEQ multiplex PCR; TCRdb's copy keeps in-frame clones and lacks some. This table has over 60,000 clones, roughly 81% appearing once. Trimming at V came to 5 bases and at J to 7 bases, leaving 5 bases not matched to a gene. The CDR3 is made up of 14 amino acids. From germline, CDR1 is SGHTA and CDR2 FQGNSA. The chain carries TRBV7-2 and TRBJ1-5; 10 nucleotides align to TRBD1. Sequencing was carried out using peripheral blood. The receptor was derived from a human donor in a cohort sampled during active COVID-19. The CDR3 loop is CASSPWTGGQPQHF. CDR3 coding DNA: TGTGCCAGCAGCCCATGGACAGGGGGACAGCCCCAGCATTTT. Supplemented by reference TRBV7-2 and TRBJ1-5, the full variable domain reads GAGVSQSPSNKVTEKGKDVELRCDPISGHTALYWYRQSLGQGLEFLIYFQGNSAPDKSGLPSDRFSAERTGGSVSTLTIQRTQQEDSAVYLCASSPWTGGQPQHFGDGTRLSIL.